This TCR beta chain is from a study of identical twins. The study's findings and limits: For cord blood, abundant beta clonotypes had fewer insertions, unlike memory repertoires, which showed none.

Every sampled donor was Caucasian and healthy. With regard to this clonotype: Its antigen is unknown.

MiXCR, applied by TCRdb to the 5' RACE reads, yields one record per CDR3 protein. The sample gives a few hundred thousand distinct CDR3 sequences, over 8.5% of which show up once; around 3.2% is in the top ten. Trimming took 0 bases from V and 6 from J, leaving 11 bases between them. Germline CDR1 reads DFQATT; CDR2 reads SNEGSKA (reference sequence). The CDR3 covers 13 residues. This sample was shared with a second study, whose subject was yellow fever vaccine responses in identical twins.

This chain uses TRBV20-1 with TRBJ1-1; no reliable D call. This TCR came from a woman aged 18-35 years in good health. The sequenced sample was PBMCs. CDR3 nucleotide sequence: TGCAGTGCTAGAGAATCTAGAGGCGCTGAAGCTTTCTTT. Translated, it gives CSARESRGAEAFF.